The 13 T cell receptor beta chains given below trace back to one sample, sequenced in a study of T-cell memory formation after mild COVID-19. TCRdb reprocessed the 5' RACE reads via MiXCR and lists one record per CDR3 protein. The table records more than 250,000 distinct CDR3 sequences, around 16% of them present only once. Sequencing was performed on PBMCs or a T cell subset sorted from them (not recorded which). The receptors were gathered from a man aged 18-30 years who had mild COVID-19 (a few samples of this study predate the infection). Cell type and time point are not known.

This clonotype was detected only a few times. The V gene is TRBV2, the J gene TRBJ1-2, with D perhaps matching TRBD1 (6 bases). V lost 4 bases and J 4 bases, leaving 16 bases between the germline ends. The length of the CDR3 is 15 residues. CDR1 SNHLY and CDR2 FYNNEI come from the germline V gene. This chain's CDR3 is CASSGTGAQGYGYTF. The CDR3 DNA reads as TGTGCCAGCAGTGGCACGGGGGCGCAGGGCTATGGCTACACCTTC.

This clonotype has a handful of counts. The chain couples TRBV4-3 to TRBJ2-5; D may correspond to TRBD1 or TRBD2 (6 bases each). Trimming pared 0 bases from V and 4 bases from J, leaving 15 bases between. Germline V lookup: CDR1 LGHNA, CDR2 YSLEER. This CDR3 spans 16 amino acids. CDR3 amino acids: CASSQDPGALLETQYF. The CDR3 region has the DNA TGCGCCAGCAGCCAAGACCCGGGGGCTTTGTTAGAGACCCAGTACTTC.

This chain connects TRBV12-3 or TRBV12-4 to TRBJ1-2; TRBD1 matches at 8 bases. The CDR3 totals 14 residues. V lost 6 bases and J lost 7; bases outside the gene matches: 10. The CDR3 loop reads CASRSGTGRTGYTF. The CDR3 nucleotides read TGTGCCAGCAGATCCGGGACAGGCCGTACTGGCTACACCTTC.

V gene TRBV7-9 combines with J gene TRBJ2-5; D is ambiguous. V was cut by 5 bases and J by 0 bases, with 10 bases left in between. Germline V gene sequence: CDR1 SEHNR, CDR2 FQNEAQ (reference sequence). There are 14 residues in the CDR3. CDR3 DNA: TGTGCCAGCAGCCCCGGATCTTACCAAGAGACCCAGTACTTC. This codes for CASSPGSYQETQYF.

This clonotype was found a few times. The V call is TRBV4-1, the J call TRBJ2-1; D may be TRBD1 or TRBD2 (5 bases each). CDR1 and CDR2 from the germline V gene are MGHRA and YSYEKL. The CDR3 contains 14 residues. Trimming took off 4 bases at V and 12 bases at J, with 19 bases between the two ends. Written as DNA, the CDR3 is TGCGCCAGCAGCCCCCTCCGAGGGGATGATGGGCAGTTCTTC. Translation: CASSPLRGDDGQFF.

The rearrangement uses TRBV4-1 and TRBJ2-5; D is possibly TRBD2 (6 bases). Trimming stripped 6 bases from V and 2 bases from J, with 16 bases between. CDR3 length: 15 residues. Germline assignment: CDR1 MGHRA and CDR2 YSYEKL. This CDR3 is CASSRYGTAQETQYF. The CDR3 bases are TGCGCCAGCAGTCGCTACGGGACTGCTCAAGAGACCCAGTACTTC.

This clonotype was found once. The V call is TRBV11-2, the J call TRBJ2-1; 10 bases agree with TRBD2. Germline values: CDR1 SGHAT, CDR2 FQNNGV. The CDR3 consists of 15 residues. V dropped 4 bases and J dropped 5; count of bases not matched to a gene: 5. The CDR3 protein is CASSSLAGDNNEQFF. CDR3 nucleotide sequence: TGTGCCAGCAGCTCCCTAGCGGGGGACAACAATGAGCAGTTCTTC.

This clonotype was counted ten times or more. V gene TRBV6-5 combines with J gene TRBJ1-6; 10 bases map to TRBD1. CDR1 and CDR2 (germline): MNHEY, SVGAGI. CDR3 size: 13 residues. V gave up 8 bases and J gave up 8 bases; unmatched junction bases: 3. The CDR3 loop is CASWDRGYSPLHF. The CDR3 bases are TGTGCCAGCTGGGACAGGGGTTATTCACCCCTCCACTTT.

This clonotype turned up a few times. The V gene is TRBV10-3, the J gene TRBJ2-5; D ambiguous. With 0 bases removed from V and 1 base from J, the gap between germline ends came to 9 bases. The germline V gene has CDR1 ENHRY and CDR2 SYGVKD. CDR3 size: 15 residues. The chain's CDR3 is CAISESRQPQETQYF. The CDR3 coding sequence is TGTGCCATCAGTGAGTCGAGGCAGCCCCAAGAGACCCAGTACTTC.

The V and J genes are TRBV4-2 and TRBJ1-1, with D unclear. The CDR3 has 16 amino acids. Germline V gene data show CDR1 as LGHNA and CDR2 as YNFKEQ. V lost 2 bases to trimming and J lost 1 base, with 14 bases between them. CDR3 loop: CASSQRFGHPNTEAFF. The DNA for the CDR3 is TGTGCCAGCAGCCAAAGGTTCGGGCACCCGAACACTGAAGCTTTCTTT.

The chain employs TRBV7-2 and TRBJ1-2, with TRBD1 matching over 8 bases. Germline-derived CDR1 and CDR2 are SGHTA and FQGNSA. The V segment lost 3 bases and the J segment 3 bases; nucleotides outside the gene matches: 0. CDR3 size: 13 residues. The CDR3 coding sequence is TGTGCCAGCAGCTTGGACAGGGACTATGGCTACACCTTC. It encodes CASSLDRDYGYTF.

The V call is TRBV9, the J call TRBJ2-3; the match to TRBD2 covers 10 bases. The V segment lost 2 bases and the J segment 3 bases; nucleotides outside the gene matches: 6. Per germline, CDR1 SGDLS and CDR2 YYNGEE. This CDR3 contains 16 residues. The CDR3 loop is CASSVGGLAETDTQYF. In DNA form, the CDR3 reads TGTGCCAGCAGCGTCGGAGGACTAGCGGAGACAGATACGCAGTATTTT.

The chain couples TRBV6-5 to TRBJ2-5; the D gene is possibly TRBD2 (6 bases). V was cut by 5 bases and J by 5 bases, with 12 bases left in between. This CDR3 comprises 13 residues. Germline V gene sequence: CDR1 MNHEY, CDR2 SVGAGI. CDR3 protein: CASSRRGRETQYF. In DNA form, the CDR3 reads TGTGCCAGCAGTCGGCGGGGTCGGGAGACCCAGTACTTC.